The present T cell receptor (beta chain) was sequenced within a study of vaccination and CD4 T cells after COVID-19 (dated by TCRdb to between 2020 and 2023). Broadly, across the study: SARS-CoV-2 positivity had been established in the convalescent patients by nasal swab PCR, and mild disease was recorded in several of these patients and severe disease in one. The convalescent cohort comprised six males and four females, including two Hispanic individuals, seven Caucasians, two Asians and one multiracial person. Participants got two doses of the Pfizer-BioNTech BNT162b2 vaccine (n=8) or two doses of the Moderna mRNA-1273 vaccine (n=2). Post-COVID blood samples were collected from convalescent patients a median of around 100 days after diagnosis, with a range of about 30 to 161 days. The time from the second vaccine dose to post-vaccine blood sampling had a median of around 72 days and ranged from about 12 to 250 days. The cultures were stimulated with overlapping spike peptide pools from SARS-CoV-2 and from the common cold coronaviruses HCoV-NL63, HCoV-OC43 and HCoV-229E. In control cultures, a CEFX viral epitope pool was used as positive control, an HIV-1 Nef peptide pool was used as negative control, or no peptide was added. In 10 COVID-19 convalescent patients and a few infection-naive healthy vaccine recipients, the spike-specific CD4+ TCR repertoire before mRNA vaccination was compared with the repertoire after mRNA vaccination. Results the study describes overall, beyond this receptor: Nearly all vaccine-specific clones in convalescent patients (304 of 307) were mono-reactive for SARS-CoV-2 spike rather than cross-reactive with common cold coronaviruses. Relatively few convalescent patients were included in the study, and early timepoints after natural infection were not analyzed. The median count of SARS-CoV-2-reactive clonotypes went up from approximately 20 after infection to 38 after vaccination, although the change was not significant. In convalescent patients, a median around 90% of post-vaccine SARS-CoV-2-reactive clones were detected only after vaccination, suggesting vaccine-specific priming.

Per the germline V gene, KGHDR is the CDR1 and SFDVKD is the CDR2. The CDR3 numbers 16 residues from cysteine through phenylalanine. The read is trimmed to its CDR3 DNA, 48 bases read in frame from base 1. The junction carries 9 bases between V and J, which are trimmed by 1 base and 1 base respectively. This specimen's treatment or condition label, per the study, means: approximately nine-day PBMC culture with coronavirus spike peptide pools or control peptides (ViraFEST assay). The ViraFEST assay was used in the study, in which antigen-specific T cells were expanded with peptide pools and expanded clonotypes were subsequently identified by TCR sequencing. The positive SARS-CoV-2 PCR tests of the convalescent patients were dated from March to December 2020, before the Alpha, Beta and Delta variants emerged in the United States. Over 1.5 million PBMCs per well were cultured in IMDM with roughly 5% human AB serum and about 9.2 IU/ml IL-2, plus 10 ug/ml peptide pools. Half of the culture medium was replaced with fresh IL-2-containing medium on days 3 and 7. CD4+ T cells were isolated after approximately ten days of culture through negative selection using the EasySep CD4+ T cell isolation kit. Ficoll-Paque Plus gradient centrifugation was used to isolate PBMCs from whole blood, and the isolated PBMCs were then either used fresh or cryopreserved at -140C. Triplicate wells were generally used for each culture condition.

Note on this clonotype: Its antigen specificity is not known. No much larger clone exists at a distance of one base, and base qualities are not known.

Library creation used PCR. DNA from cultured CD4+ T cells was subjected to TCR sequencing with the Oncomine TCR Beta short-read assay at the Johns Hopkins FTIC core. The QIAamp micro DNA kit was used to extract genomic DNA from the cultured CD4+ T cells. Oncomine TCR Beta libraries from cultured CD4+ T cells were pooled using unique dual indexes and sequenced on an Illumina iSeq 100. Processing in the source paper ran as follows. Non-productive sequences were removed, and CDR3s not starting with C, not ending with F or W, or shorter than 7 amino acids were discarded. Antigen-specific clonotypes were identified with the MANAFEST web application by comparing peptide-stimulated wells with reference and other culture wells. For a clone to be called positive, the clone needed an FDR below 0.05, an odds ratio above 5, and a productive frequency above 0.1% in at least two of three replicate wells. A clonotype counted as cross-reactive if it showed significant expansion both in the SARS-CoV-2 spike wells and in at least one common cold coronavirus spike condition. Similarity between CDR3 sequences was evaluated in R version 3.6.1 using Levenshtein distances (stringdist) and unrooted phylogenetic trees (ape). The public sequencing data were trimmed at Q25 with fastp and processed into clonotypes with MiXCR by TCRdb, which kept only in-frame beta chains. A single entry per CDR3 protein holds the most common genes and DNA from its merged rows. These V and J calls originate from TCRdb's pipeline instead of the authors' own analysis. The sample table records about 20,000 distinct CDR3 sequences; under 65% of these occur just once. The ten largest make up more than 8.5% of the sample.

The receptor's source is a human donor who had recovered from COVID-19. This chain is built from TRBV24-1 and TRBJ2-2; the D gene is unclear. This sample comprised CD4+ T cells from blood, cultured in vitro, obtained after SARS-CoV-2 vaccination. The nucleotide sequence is TGTGCCACCAGTGATTTAGGAAGGGTGAACACCGGGGAGCTGTTTTTT. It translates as CATSDLGRVNTGELFF.